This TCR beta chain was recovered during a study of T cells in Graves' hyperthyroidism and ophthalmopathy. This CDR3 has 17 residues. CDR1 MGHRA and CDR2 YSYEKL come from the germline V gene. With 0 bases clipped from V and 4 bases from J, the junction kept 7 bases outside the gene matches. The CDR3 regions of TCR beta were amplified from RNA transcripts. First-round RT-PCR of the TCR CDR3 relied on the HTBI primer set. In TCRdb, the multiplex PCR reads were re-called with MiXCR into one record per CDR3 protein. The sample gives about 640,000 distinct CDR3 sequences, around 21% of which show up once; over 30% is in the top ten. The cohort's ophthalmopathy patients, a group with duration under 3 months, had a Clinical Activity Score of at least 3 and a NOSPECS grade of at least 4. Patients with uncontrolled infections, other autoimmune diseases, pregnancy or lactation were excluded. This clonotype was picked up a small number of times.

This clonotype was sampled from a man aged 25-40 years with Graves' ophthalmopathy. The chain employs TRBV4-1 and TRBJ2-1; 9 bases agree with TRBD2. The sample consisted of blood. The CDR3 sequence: CASSQDVRGRAYNEQFF. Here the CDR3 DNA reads TGCGCCAGCAGCCAAGATGTACGCGGGAGGGCTTACAATGAGCAGTTCTTC.